The 15 T cell receptor beta chains below were found in one sample sequenced in a study of blood T cell repertoires in COVID-19. Data came from immunoSEQ multiplex PCR; TCRdb stores just in-frame clones and leaves some out. Altogether 68,000 or so clones are present, around 84% being singletons, with the ten largest covering over 4%. Specimen: peripheral blood. The receptors were sampled from a man in his forties or fifties with acute or convalescent COVID-19.

The V call is TRBV10-3, the J call TRBJ2-7; 9 bases are a match to TRBD2. The length of the CDR3 is 12 residues. From germline, CDR1 is ENHRY and CDR2 SYGVKD. The CDR3 DNA sequence: TGTGCGACTAGCGGTTCTCGCTACGAGCAGTACTTC. As protein: CATSGSRYEQYF.

The rearrangement uses TRBV18 and TRBJ1-1; D is ambiguous. Trimming took off 2 bases at V and 0 bases at J, with 7 bases between the two ends. The CDR3 runs to 14 residues. Germline lookup yields CDR1 KGHSH and CDR2 LQKENI. CDR3 loop: CASSPLSLNTEAFF. The CDR3 DNA reads TGTGCCAGCTCACCATTAAGCCTGAACACTGAAGCTTTCTTT.

This chain connects TRBV29-1 to TRBJ1-2; possibly TRBD1 for D (6 bases). V lost 7 bases and J 9 bases, leaving 18 bases between the germline ends. In germline, CDR1 is SQVTM, CDR2 ANQGSEA. The CDR3 contains 12 residues. The DNA of the CDR3 is TGCAGCGCGGAATCGGGACAAGTACGCTACACCTTC. This gives the protein CSAESGQVRYTF.

CDR3: CASSERTSGSFGTGELFF. The CDR3 DNA sequence: TGTGCCAGCAGTGAAAGGACTAGCGGGTCCTTTGGGACCGGGGAGCTGTTTTTT. V is TRBV2 and J is TRBJ2-2, with 11 bases aligning to TRBD2. Germline values: CDR1 SNHLY, CDR2 FYNNEI. J lost 5 bases, V lost 2 bases, and 10 bases had no gene match. This CDR3 contains 18 residues. Full variable domain (missing parts from reference TRBV2 and TRBJ2-2): EPEVTQTPSHQVTQMGQEVILRCVPISNHLYFYWYRQILGQKVEFLVSFYNNEISEKSEIFDDQFSVERPDGSNFTLKIRSTKLEDSAMYFCASSERTSGSFGTGELFFGEGSRLTVL.

The rearrangement uses TRBV30 and TRBJ1-3; 8 bases align to TRBD1. From germline, CDR1 is GTSNPN and CDR2 SVGIG (reference sequence). The CDR3 loop spans 14 amino acids. The V gene end was trimmed by 5 bases and the J gene end by 4 bases; junction bases not matched to a gene: 7. CDR3 nucleotides: TGTGCCTGGCGACAGGGGTATCGGGGAAACACCATATATTTT. Amino acid sequence: CAWRQGYRGNTIYF.

This clone appeared a single time. In DNA form, the CDR3 reads TGTGCCAGCAGCCTTTCCGGGACAGGGGGATCCAAAAACATTCAGTACTTC. Protein product: CASSLSGTGGSKNIQYF. The rearrangement uses TRBV11-3 and TRBJ2-4; 11 positions agree with TRBD1. Trimming cost V 5 bases and J 2 bases; bases outside gene matches: 8. The germline gives CDR1 SGHNT, CDR2 YENEEA. This CDR3 has 17 residues.

The CDR3 loop is CASSEAGGGSYNEQFF. The DNA for the CDR3 is TGTGCCAGCAGTGAAGCGGGCGGAGGGAGTTACAATGAGCAGTTCTTC. J is TRBJ2-1 and V is TRBV6-1; weak D call: TRBD2 (6 bases). The CDR3 contains 16 residues. Germline lookup yields CDR1 MNHNS and CDR2 SASEGT. Trimming cost V 0 bases and J 4 bases, with 13 bases left between them.

This clone has a single count. V is TRBV27 and J is TRBJ1-5; 7 bases line up with TRBD1. Trimming removed 3 bases from V and 9 bases from J; junction bases left unmatched: 5. Germline CDR1 is MNHEY and CDR2 is SMNVEV (reference sequence). The CDR3 covers 13 residues. CDR3 DNA sequence: TGTGCCAGCAGTTTGGGGACAGCCAGGCCCCAGCATTTT. Residues: CASSLGTARPQHF.

In this sample, this clone turned up once. The chain has TRBV10-2 and TRBJ1-1; 7 nucleotides align to TRBD1. In germline, CDR1 is WSHSY, CDR2 SAAADI. The CDR3 runs to 10 residues. Trimming cost V 6 bases and J 11 bases; bases outside gene matches: 3. DNA of the CDR3: TGCGCCAGCAGAGACAGGGTTGCTTTCTTT. This encodes CASRDRVAFF.

This clone has just one count. J is TRBJ2-7 and V is TRBV19, with 8 bases fitting TRBD2. CDR1 LNHDA and CDR2 SQIVND come from the germline V gene (reference sequence). The CDR3 runs to 18 residues. V lost 5 bases and J lost 0; bases outside the gene matches: 15. The DNA of the CDR3 is TGTGCCAGTAGTCCTATTGGGAGGGCGGGGGGAAGCTCCTACGAGCAGTACTTC. Translating it yields CASSPIGRAGGSSYEQYF.

CDR3 region: CASSLEGPGGYEQYF. The DNA for the CDR3 is TGTGCCAGCAGCCTTGAAGGACCCGGGGGATACGAGCAGTACTTC. The genes are TRBV7-3 and TRBJ2-7, with a possible D match to TRBD2 (6 bases). This CDR3 has 15 residues. The germline V gene has CDR1 SGHTA and CDR2 FQGTGA. Trimming shortened V by 5 bases and J by 4 bases, and 18 bases separated the two germline ends.

The rearrangement joins TRBV7-8 to TRBJ2-2, with D possibly matching TRBD2 (5 bases). The CDR3 is 16 amino acids. Per germline, CDR1 SGHVS and CDR2 FQNEAQ. V was cut by 2 bases and J by 0 bases, with 10 bases left in between. The CDR3 region has the DNA TGTGCCAGCAGCTTAAGAGGGCAGGCGAACACCGGGGAGCTGTTTTTT. Encoded protein: CASSLRGQANTGELFF. Filled out from reference TRBV7-8 and TRBJ2-2, the complete variable domain reads GAGVSQSPRYKVAKRGQDVALRCDPISGHVSLFWYQQALGQGPEFLTYFQNEAQLDKSGLPSDRFFAERPEGSVSTLKIQRTQQEDSAVYLCASSLRGQANTGELFFGEGSRLTVL.

This chain connects TRBV27 to TRBJ1-5, with D possibly matching TRBD1 (5 bases). Germline V CDR1 and CDR2: MNHEY, SMNVEV (reference sequence). This CDR3 region has 17 residues. Trimming stripped 5 bases from V and 0 bases from J, with 17 bases between. As DNA, the CDR3 is TGTGCCAGCAGTCCCCGGGGGGAACATTATAGCAATCAGCCCCAGCATTTT. Translated: CASSPRGEHYSNQPQHF.

The chain combines TRBV6-1 with TRBJ2-3; possibly TRBD1 for D (5 bases). The CDR3 runs 15 residues. Trimming took 3 bases from V and 4 from J, leaving 14 bases between them. The germline V gene has CDR1 MNHNS and CDR2 SASEGT. CDR3 amino acids: CASSDRGQHPDTQYF. In nucleotides, the CDR3 is TGTGCCAGCAGTGATAGGGGCCAACATCCAGATACGCAGTATTTT.

In its sample, this clone was seen once. The rearrangement uses TRBV18 and TRBJ2-5, with a possible D match to TRBD2 (5 bases). The V gene lost 9 bases and the J gene lost 1 base, with 12 bases spanning the gap. In germline, CDR1 is KGHSH, CDR2 LQKENI. The CDR3 is 13 amino acids. The CDR3 sequence: CASRTGVQETQYF. In nucleotides, the CDR3 is TGTGCCAGTCGGACCGGGGTCCAAGAGACCCAGTACTTC.